The entry that follows covers one T cell receptor (beta chain) sequence. As yet, its antigen is unknown. Germline V gives CDR1 SGHDN, CDR2 FVKESK. V gave up 1 base and J gave up 7 bases, with 17 bases separating them. The CDR3 spans 15 residues. The assay was immunoSEQ multiplex PCR, and TCRdb's table has in-frame clones only and misses some. The sample shows hundreds of thousands of clones, 92% of them seen only once. This sample was taken from a study of Ad26.COV2.S vaccination and SARS-CoV-2 variants. Study results and limitations: Recipients given vaccine exceeded placebo recipients in spike-specific TCR breadth. TCR breadth and depth analyses may have underestimated total T cell responses.

This TCR was recovered from a human donor who had recovered from COVID-19. The input for sequencing was peripheral blood, taken after recovery from COVID-19. The chain has TRBV14 and TRBJ2-7; TRBD1 is a possible D gene (6 bases). This chain's CDR3 is CASSQALGQRGEQYF. CDR3 DNA sequence: TGTGCCAGCAGCCAAGCACTGGGACAACGAGGGGAGCAGTACTTC.